This passage covers 28 T cell receptor beta chains from one sample sequenced in a study of cytomegalovirus exposure and HLA in healthy donors (dated by TCRdb to 2017 to 2019). Receptor libraries were prepared by the immunoSEQ multiplex PCR assay. This immuneACCESS table, as held by TCRdb, lists in-frame sequences with V and J called but not all clones. Of the missing ones, under half trace to an unresolved V gene in checked studies; the others have no known cause. This sample comprises about 200,000 clones, 80% to 90% of them detected only once. The ten top clones hold 0.95% to 1.5% of the sample. Sequenced material: PBMCs. The receptors stem from a woman in her thirties in good health and CMV-seronegative.

The rearrangement links TRBV7-2 to TRBJ2-5; D not certain. Looked up from germline, CDR1 is SGHTA and CDR2 is FQGNSA. Trimming shortened V by 3 bases and J by 5 bases, and 7 bases separated the two germline ends. CDR3 length: 12 amino acids. CDR3 protein: CASSFYSETQYF. CDR3 bases: TGTGCCAGCAGCTTCTACTCCGAGACCCAGTACTTC.

In its sample, this clone was seen once. The CDR3: CASSPGQGRAYEQYF. The CDR3 DNA sequence: TGTGCCAGCAGTCCGGGACAGGGGAGGGCCTACGAGCAGTACTTC. J is TRBJ2-7 and V is TRBV25-1; 10 bases fit TRBD1. CDR1 and CDR2 (germline): MGHDK, SYGVNS. The CDR3 is made up of 15 amino acids. V shed 5 bases and J 2 bases; nucleotides not matched to a gene: 6.

Only a few counts were recorded for this clone. This rearrangement joins TRBV6-1 to TRBJ2-3; 11 bases are a match to TRBD2. CDR3 length: 14 residues. Trimming at V came to 7 bases and at J to 5 bases, leaving 5 bases not matched to a gene. From germline, CDR1 is MNHNS and CDR2 SASEGT. The CDR3 here is CASTETSGKDTQYF. As DNA, the CDR3 is TGTGCCAGCACCGAGACTAGCGGGAAAGATACGCAGTATTTT.

This chain joins TRBV18 and TRBJ1-1; D gene unclear. V lost 3 bases and J 1 base, leaving 9 bases between the germline ends. Germline V gives CDR1 KGHSH, CDR2 LQKENI. The CDR3 consists of 14 residues. The CDR3 coding sequence is TGTGCCAGCTCACCTACTATTAGGAACACTGAAGCTTTCTTT. It codes for CASSPTIRNTEAFF.

The chain employs TRBV15 and TRBJ1-3, with TRBD1 matching over 9 bases. Germline V lookup: CDR1 LNHNV, CDR2 YYDKDF (reference sequence). The CDR3 is 17 amino acids. Unmatched junction bases numbered 8, after V lost 1 base and J lost 4 bases. Here the CDR3 reads CATSRVGQGRTGNTIYF. The CDR3, as DNA: TGTGCCACCAGCAGAGTTGGACAGGGGCGGACGGGAAACACCATATATTTT.

The chain joins TRBV5-4 to TRBJ1-6; 9 bases fit TRBD1. Trimming took 2 bases from V and 5 from J; bases not matched to a gene: 5. CDR1 and CDR2 from the germline V gene are SGHNT and YYREEE (reference sequence). The CDR3 is 16 amino acids. The CDR3 is CASSLPGTGNNSPLHF. The CDR3 region has the DNA TGTGCCAGCAGCTTACCGGGGACAGGGAATAATTCACCCCTCCACTTT.

The V gene is TRBV30, the J gene TRBJ1-3; D gene unclear. V lost 0 bases and J 10 bases, leaving 10 bases between the germline ends. This CDR3 region has 12 residues. Germline lookup yields CDR1 GTSNPN and CDR2 SVGIG (reference sequence). The CDR3, as DNA: TGTGCCTGGAGTGTTTCGTCGGTGACCATATATTTT. Translating gives CAWSVSSVTIYF.

This rearrangement joins TRBV27 to TRBJ1-3; possibly TRBD1 for D (6 bases). The V end lost 8 bases, the J end lost 4 bases, and 27 bases lay between the germline ends. The CDR3 loop spans 18 amino acids. Germline V gene sequence: CDR1 MNHEY, CDR2 SMNVEV (reference sequence). CDR3 residues: CASPPLGGARTSGNTIYF. The CDR3 region has the DNA TGTGCCAGCCCTCCCCTCGGGGGGGCGCGTACTTCCGGAAACACCATATATTTT.

J is TRBJ2-5 and V is TRBV5-1; D remains unclear. Germline V CDR1 and CDR2: SGHRS, YFSETQ. Trimming left V 5 bases short and J 2 bases short, with 7 bases between. CDR3 length: 12 amino acids. The CDR3 region is CASRRVQETQYF. CDR3 DNA sequence: TGCGCCAGCAGGCGCGTACAAGAGACCCAGTACTTC.

This rearrangement joins TRBV5-1 to TRBJ2-5; 9 nucleotides line up with TRBD1. The V gene end was trimmed by 0 bases and the J gene end by 4 bases; junction bases not matched to a gene: 4. This CDR3 spans 15 amino acids. CDR1 is SGHRS and CDR2 is YFSETQ in the germline V gene. CDR3 protein: CASSLAGTGIETQYF. For the CDR3, the DNA is TGCGCCAGCAGCTTGGCCGGGACAGGGATAGAGACCCAGTACTTC. The complete variable domain, with remaining parts taken from reference TRBV5-1 and TRBJ2-5, reads KAGVTQTPRYLIKTRGQQVTLSCSPISGHRSVSWYQQTPGQGLQFLFEYFSETQRNKGNFPGRFSGRQFSNSRSEMNVSTLELGDSALYLCASSLAGTGIETQYFGPGTRLLVL.

This chain connects TRBV18 to TRBJ2-5; possibly TRBD2 for D (5 bases). Germline V gives CDR1 KGHSH, CDR2 LQKENI. With 0 bases removed from V and 2 bases from J, the gap between germline ends came to 13 bases. The CDR3 is 16 residues long. CDR3 coding DNA: TGTGCCAGCTCACCACCGAGGGCAGGCCTACAAGAGACCCAGTACTTC. Protein product: CASSPPRAGLQETQYF.

This clone was seen a handful of times. This chain connects TRBV30 to TRBJ2-5; 9 bases fit TRBD2. V trimming: 5 bases; J trimming: 1 base; junction bases outside the gene matches: 11. The CDR3 runs 16 residues. From germline, CDR1 is GTSNPN and CDR2 SVGIG (reference sequence). CDR3 DNA: TGTGCCTGGGCTATCGGGGCTAGCGGGGTCCAAGAGACCCAGTACTTC. This gives the protein CAWAIGASGVQETQYF. The full variable domain, its missing parts supplied by reference TRBV30 and TRBJ2-5, is SQTIHQWPATLVQPVGSPLSLECTVEGTSNPNLYWYRQAAGRGLQLLFYSVGIGQISSEVPQNLSASRPQDRQFILSSKKLLLSDSGFYLCAWAIGASGVQETQYFGPGTRLLVL.

The J gene is TRBJ2-1, the V gene TRBV11-2; 10 nucleotides agree with TRBD2. V dropped 6 bases and J dropped 6; count of bases not matched to a gene: 5. CDR3 length: 14 amino acids. Germline-derived CDR1 and CDR2 are SGHAT and FQNNGV. The CDR3 reads CASRLGLASNEQFF. As DNA, the CDR3 is TGTGCCAGCAGGCTGGGACTAGCGTCCAATGAGCAGTTCTTC.

This chain uses TRBV28 with TRBJ2-3, with TRBD1 matching over 7 bases. The germline gives CDR1 MDHEN, CDR2 SYDVKM. The CDR3 consists of 14 residues. The J segment lost 6 bases and the V segment lost 6 bases, leaving 9 bases of the junction unmatched. DNA of the CDR3: TGTGCCAGCAGGAGACAGGGTCGTACTGATACGCAGTATTTT. Protein: CASRRQGRTDTQYF.

CDR3 amino acids: CASSGRPGQGRLGANVLTF. The CDR3, as DNA: TGTGCCAGCAGCGGACGTCCGGGACAGGGCCGGCTGGGGGCCAACGTCCTGACTTTC. The chain carries TRBV13 and TRBJ2-6; 9 bases match TRBD1. V lost 5 bases and J lost 4; bases outside the gene matches: 15. This CDR3 region has 19 residues. CDR1 is PRHDT and CDR2 is FYEKMQ in the germline V gene (reference sequence).

The rearrangement joins TRBV25-1 to TRBJ2-1; 7 nucleotides line up with TRBD2. This CDR3 is built from 14 residues. Germline trimming cut 6 bases from V and 5 bases from J; bases unmatched to any gene: 7. Germline V gene sequence: CDR1 MGHDK, CDR2 SYGVNS. The CDR3 loop reads CASRLASRDNEQFF. The CDR3 DNA sequence: TGTGCCAGCAGACTAGCGTCTCGGGACAATGAGCAGTTCTTC.

V and J are TRBV19 and TRBJ1-2, with D perhaps matching TRBD1 (5 bases). V was cut by 4 bases and J by 2 bases, with 17 bases left in between. Per germline, CDR1 LNHDA and CDR2 SQIVND (reference sequence). This CDR3 contains 16 residues. In DNA form, the CDR3 reads TGTGCCAGTAGTAGAACTTGGACATCAAAAAACTATGGCTACACCTTC. As protein: CASSRTWTSKNYGYTF.

The chain has TRBV6-6 and TRBJ2-3; 14 positions agree with TRBD2. V trimming: 7 bases; J trimming: 2 bases; junction bases outside the gene matches: 2. Germline V gene sequence: CDR1 MNHNY, CDR2 SVGAGI (reference sequence). This CDR3 spans 15 amino acids. For the CDR3, the DNA is TGTGCCAGCATGGGACTAGCGGGGGACACAGATACGCAGTATTTT. It is translated as CASMGLAGDTDTQYF.

This rearrangement joins TRBV18 to TRBJ2-2; no clear D. V was clipped by 8 bases and J by 0 bases, with 13 bases between them. There are 15 residues in the CDR3. Germline lookup yields CDR1 KGHSH and CDR2 LQKENI. This chain's CDR3 is CASQVGSPNTGELFF. As DNA, the CDR3 is TGTGCCAGCCAGGTAGGCTCTCCGAACACCGGGGAGCTGTTTTTT.

J is TRBJ2-7 and V is TRBV28; no reliable D call. CDR1 is MDHEN and CDR2 is SYDVKM in the germline V gene. V was shortened by 3 bases and J by 3 bases, with 15 bases between the two germline ends. The CDR3 has 15 amino acids. The CDR3 nucleotides are TGTGCCAGCAGTTTGGGCCTTCCCGCGAACTACGAGCAGTACTTC. It codes for CASSLGLPANYEQYF.

This chain uses TRBV28 with TRBJ2-7; tentatively, D is TRBD1 (6 bases). The germline V gene has CDR1 MDHEN and CDR2 SYDVKM. The CDR3 runs 13 residues. V gave up 5 bases and J gave up 3 bases, with 11 bases separating them. The CDR3 sequence is CASSTQQGYEQYF. CDR3 nucleotides: TGTGCCAGCAGTACACAACAGGGCTACGAGCAGTACTTC.

J is TRBJ2-3 and V is TRBV4-2, with 9 bases that match TRBD2. The CDR3 has 17 amino acids. In germline, CDR1 is LGHNA, CDR2 YNFKEQ. V shed 1 base and J 5 bases; nucleotides not matched to a gene: 10. The CDR3 reads CASSQGPAGGQEDTQYF. The CDR3 DNA is TGTGCCAGCAGCCAAGGGCCAGCGGGGGGCCAGGAAGATACGCAGTATTTT.

The chain is built from TRBV18 and TRBJ2-2; TRBD1 might be the D (5 bases). CDR3 size: 15 residues. Trimming took off 3 bases at V and 0 bases at J, with 8 bases between the two ends. CDR1 is KGHSH, CDR2 LQKENI, per germline. The CDR3 DNA follows: TGTGCCAGCTCACCTCCGACAGCGAACACCGGGGAGCTGTTTTTT. It specifies CASSPPTANTGELFF.

The V gene is TRBV28, the J gene TRBJ2-2; D may be TRBD2 (5 bases). Trimming cost V 2 bases and J 5 bases, with 6 bases left between them. The CDR3 has 13 residues. CDR1 is MDHEN and CDR2 is SYDVKM in the germline V gene. CDR3 residues: CASSLGRTGELFF. Here the CDR3 DNA reads TGTGCCAGCAGTTTAGGGAGAACCGGGGAGCTGTTTTTT.

This clone was detected only once. The chain combines TRBV7-2 with TRBJ1-3; D is perhaps TRBD1 (5 bases). The germline gives CDR1 SGHTA, CDR2 FQGNSA. Deletions cut 3 bases from V and 0 bases from J, with 15 bases between. There are 17 residues in the CDR3. The CDR3 coding sequence is TGTGCCAGCAGCTTTTCCCGGACAAGCCACTCTGGAAACACCATATATTTT. Its translation: CASSFSRTSHSGNTIYF.

This chain joins TRBV6-1 and TRBJ2-7; 9 positions match TRBD2. Germline V gene lookup returns CDR1 MNHNS and CDR2 SASEGT. V lost 8 bases to trimming and J lost 5 bases; unmatched junction nucleotides: 10. This CDR3 has 14 residues. In nucleotides, the CDR3 is TGTGCCAGCTCAAGGCGGGGGGGGCCGGACGAGCAGTACTTC. This translates into CASSRRGGPDEQYF.

V usage is TRBV9 and J usage is TRBJ2-3, with unresolved D. The V and J ends lost 4 bases and 0 bases respectively, with 15 bases between them. This CDR3 is 16 amino acids long. Germline lookup yields CDR1 SGDLS and CDR2 YYNGEE. CDR3 DNA: TGTGCCAGCAGCCCCATAGGAGCGTACAGCACAGATACGCAGTATTTT. Its translation: CASSPIGAYSTDTQYF.

The rearrangement joins TRBV10-3 to TRBJ2-2, with 8 nucleotides matching TRBD1. This CDR3 has 15 amino acids. The germline V gene encodes CDR1 ENHRY and CDR2 SYGVKD. Trimming at V came to 8 bases and at J to 1 base, leaving 6 bases not matched to a gene. The CDR3 loop is CAIGKGTGNTGELFF. The CDR3 bases are TGTGCCATCGGGAAAGGGACAGGGAACACCGGGGAGCTGTTTTTT.